The T cell receptor beta chain under discussion was sequenced for a study of response to subunit inactivated influenza vaccine. The study's findings and limits: Authors suggested that a seasonal influenza vaccination recruits few new T cells each time.

Notes on this clonotype: As yet, its antigen is unknown.

MiXCR, applied by TCRdb to the RT-PCR reads, yields one record per CDR3 protein. Among hundreds of thousands of distinct CDR3 sequences listed, around a sixth were seen once. CDR3 length: 15 residues. The germline V gene encodes CDR1 SGHAT and CDR2 FQNNGV. Trimming cost V 4 bases and J 7 bases; bases outside gene matches: 13. The source material was PBMCs from blood, sampled more than 4 days after vaccination. The rearrangement joins TRBV11-2 to TRBJ2-7, with 7 positions matching TRBD1. This receptor was taken from a man aged 50-60 years who received an inactivated influenza vaccine. The CDR3 nucleotides are TGTGCCAGCAGCTCCATCAGGGGGTCCTGGGGGGAGCAGTACTTC. It codes for CASSSIRGSWGEQYF.